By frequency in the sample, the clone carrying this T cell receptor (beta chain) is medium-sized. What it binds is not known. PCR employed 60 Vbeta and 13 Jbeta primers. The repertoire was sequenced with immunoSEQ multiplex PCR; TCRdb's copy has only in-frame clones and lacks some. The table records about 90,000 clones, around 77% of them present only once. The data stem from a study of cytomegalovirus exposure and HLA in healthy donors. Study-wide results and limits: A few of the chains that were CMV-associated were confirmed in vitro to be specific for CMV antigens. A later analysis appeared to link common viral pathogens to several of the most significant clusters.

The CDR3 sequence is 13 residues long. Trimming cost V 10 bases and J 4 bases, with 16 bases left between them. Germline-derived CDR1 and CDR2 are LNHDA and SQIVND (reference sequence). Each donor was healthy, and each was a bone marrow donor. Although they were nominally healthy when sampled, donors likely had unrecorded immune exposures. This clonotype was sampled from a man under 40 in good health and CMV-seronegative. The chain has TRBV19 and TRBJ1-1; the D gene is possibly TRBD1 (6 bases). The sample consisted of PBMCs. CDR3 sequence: CATLGQFSTEAFF. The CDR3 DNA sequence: TGTGCCACCCTAGGACAGTTCAGCACTGAAGCTTTCTTT.